Below are 27 T cell receptor beta chains sequenced from a single sample in a study of blood T cell repertoires in COVID-19. Clones were read by immunoSEQ multiplex PCR, and TCRdb kept only the in-frame ones, dropping some. Here the sample spans 200,000 to 250,000 clones, about four fifths being singletons. Sequenced sample: PBMCs or T cells enriched from blood (not recorded which). These receptors were collected from a woman aged 60 to 75 who had recovered from COVID-19.

In this sample, this clone turned up a few times. The CDR3 DNA is TGTGCCAGTAGGGACAGGGGGCAGTTCACTGAAGCTTTCTTT. Translated, it gives CASRDRGQFTEAFF. The chain carries TRBV19 and TRBJ1-1, with TRBD1 identical over 11 bases. Germline V CDR1 and CDR2: LNHDA, SQIVND (reference sequence). This CDR3 spans 14 amino acids. The trim removed 6 bases at V and 4 bases at J, leaving 4 bases unmatched.

Note on this clone: The sample holds other DNA sequences that translate to the same CDR3. The chain links TRBV5-6 to TRBJ1-3; 8 bases are a match to TRBD1. In germline, CDR1 is SGHDT, CDR2 YYEEEE. The length of the CDR3 is 15 residues. Losses at the gene ends were 5 bases for V and 2 bases for J; bases not matched to a gene: 6. CDR3 DNA: TGTGCCAGCAGTCCTACAGGGGGAACTGGAAACACCATATATTTT. Translation: CASSPTGGTGNTIYF.

The gene calls are TRBV19 and TRBJ2-7; 13 bases are shared with TRBD2. This CDR3 is 18 amino acids long. Germline-derived CDR1 and CDR2 are LNHDA and SQIVND (reference sequence). V dropped 4 bases and J dropped 3; count of bases not matched to a gene: 12. CDR3 residues: CASSTQIDRTSGSYEQYF. CDR3 bases: TGTGCCAGTAGTACGCAAATCGACCGGACTAGCGGGAGCTACGAGCAGTACTTC.

This clone was seen once. Additional DNA sequences in this sample encode the identical CDR3. This chain links TRBV27 with TRBJ1-4; TRBD1 might be the D (6 bases). Germline values: CDR1 MNHEY, CDR2 SMNVEV (reference sequence). CDR3 length: 14 residues. Trimming stripped 3 bases from V and 4 bases from J, with 9 bases between. The CDR3 sequence is CASSFGQSNEKLFF. DNA of the CDR3: TGTGCCAGCAGTTTTGGACAGAGTAATGAAAAACTGTTTTTT.

This chain links TRBV6-2 or TRBV6-3 with TRBJ1-1; 10 bases map to TRBD1. The length of the CDR3 is 17 residues. The J segment lost 3 bases and the V segment lost 0 bases, leaving 7 bases of the junction unmatched. Germline V gene sequence: CDR1 MNHEY, CDR2 SVGEGT. The CDR3 DNA is TGTGCCAGCAGTTACTCAGGGACAGGGGCGGGGGACACTGAAGCTTTCTTT. Protein sequence: CASSYSGTGAGDTEAFF.

The genes are TRBV4-1 and TRBJ2-7; 12 bases agree with TRBD2. Per germline, CDR1 MGHRA and CDR2 YSYEKL. V was clipped by 3 bases and J by 4 bases; unmatched bases: 7. The CDR3 runs 16 residues. CDR3 region: CASSQTASGRGYEQYF. CDR3 nucleotides: TGCGCCAGCAGCCAGACCGCTAGCGGGAGGGGTTACGAGCAGTACTTC.

CDR3 nucleotides: TGTGCCAGCAGCGTAGACTTACGGGGGGAGCTGTTTTTT. As protein: CASSVDLRGELFF. This chain links TRBV9 with TRBJ2-2; no clear D gene. V dropped 0 bases and J dropped 8 bases, with 8 bases sitting between them. Germline lookup yields CDR1 SGDLS and CDR2 YYNGEE. The length of the CDR3 is 13 residues. Full variable domain (rest looked up from reference TRBV9 and TRBJ2-2): DSGVTQTPKHLITATGQRVTLRCSPRSGDLSVYWYQQSLDQGLQFLIQYYNGEERAKGNILERFSAQQFPDLHSELNLSSLELGDSALYFCASSVDLRGELFFGEGSRLTVL.

The V gene is TRBV7-9, the J gene TRBJ1-1; 7 bases map to TRBD1. After removal of 6 bases from V and 1 base from J, the junction contained 2 bases not matched to a gene. The V gene's germline CDR1 is SEHNR and CDR2 FQNEAQ (reference sequence). The CDR3 loop spans 13 amino acids. The CDR3 is CASSGQANTEAFF. The CDR3 nucleotides read TGTGCCAGCAGTGGACAGGCGAACACTGAAGCTTTCTTT.

The V call is TRBV7-9, the J call TRBJ1-4, with 9 bases aligning to TRBD1. There are 16 residues in the CDR3. J was trimmed by 8 bases and V by 5 bases; bases with no gene match: 12. CDR1 and CDR2 (germline): SEHNR, FQNEAQ (reference sequence). This chain's CDR3 is CASSQDRGLLREKLFF. The CDR3 nucleotides are TGTGCCAGCAGCCAGGACAGGGGCCTTCTTCGCGAAAAACTGTTTTTT.

This chain connects TRBV5-1 to TRBJ1-1; possible D gene TRBD1, 6 bases. Trimming shortened V by 3 bases and J by 5 bases, and 14 bases separated the two germline ends. The germline gives CDR1 SGHRS, CDR2 YFSETQ. This CDR3 is built from 14 residues. The CDR3 DNA sequence: TGCGCCAGCAGCTCACAGGGTCCGGGGACTGAAGCTTTCTTT. Translated: CASSSQGPGTEAFF.

This chain links TRBV7-2 with TRBJ1-5, with D perhaps matching TRBD1 (5 bases). Germline CDR1 and CDR2: SGHTA and FQGNSA. This CDR3 contains 13 residues. Deletions cut 3 bases from V and 4 bases from J, with 7 bases between. CDR3 residues: CASSFQGNQPQHF. The CDR3 region has the DNA TGTGCCAGCAGCTTCCAGGGTAATCAGCCCCAGCATTTT.

The chain couples TRBV9 to TRBJ2-1, with 7 bases aligning to TRBD2. This CDR3 has 17 amino acids. Trimming took 3 bases from V and 1 from J; bases not matched to a gene: 10. The germline CDR1 and CDR2 sequences are SGDLS and YYNGEE. The CDR3 DNA reads TGTGCCAGCAGCGGCCCTCCCGGGCGGGGGTCCTACAATGAGCAGTTCTTC. This translates into CASSGPPGRGSYNEQFF.

For the CDR3, the DNA is TGTGCCAGCAGCTTACTAGCGGGGGACCTCAAAAGCACAGATACGCAGTATTTT. Protein product: CASSLLAGDLKSTDTQYF. The V gene is TRBV4-2, the J gene TRBJ2-3, with 11 positions matching TRBD2. V dropped 5 bases and J dropped 0; count of bases not matched to a gene: 10. The CDR3 consists of 18 residues. Looked up from germline, CDR1 is LGHNA and CDR2 is YNFKEQ.

This sequence joins TRBV7-2 and TRBJ2-2; D perhaps matches TRBD1 (5 bases). This CDR3 comprises 16 residues. V was trimmed by 5 bases and J by 1 base, leaving 14 bases between them. Per germline, CDR1 SGHTA and CDR2 FQGNSA. Here the CDR3 DNA reads TGTGCCAGCAGCACGCGAAGGGGAAAGAACACCGGGGAGCTGTTTTTT. Amino acid sequence: CASSTRRGKNTGELFF. The variable domain in full, with the rest retrieved from reference TRBV7-2 and TRBJ2-2, is GAGVSQSPSNKVTEKGKDVELRCDPISGHTALYWYRQSLGQGLEFLIYFQGNSAPDKSGLPSDRFSAERTGGSVSTLTIQRTQQEDSAVYLCASSTRRGKNTGELFFGEGSRLTVL.

The rearrangement uses TRBV6-5 and TRBJ1-2, with TRBD1 as a possible D gene (5 bases). V lost 8 bases to trimming and J lost 0 bases, with 13 bases between them. The CDR3 runs to 14 residues. Germline lookup yields CDR1 MNHEY and CDR2 SVGAGI. CDR3 coding DNA: TGTGCCAGCCGAGTGCAAGGGGCTAACTATGGCTACACCTTC. It translates to CASRVQGANYGYTF.

V and J are TRBV5-4 and TRBJ2-3; TRBD2 aligns across 10 bases. CDR3 length: 15 amino acids. Looked up from germline, CDR1 is SGHNT and CDR2 is YYREEE (reference sequence). V lost 2 bases, J lost 4 bases, and 4 bases stayed unmatched. In DNA, the CDR3 is TGTGCCAGCAGCTTCTCAGCGGGAGGGGCAGATACGCAGTATTTT. Its protein is CASSFSAGGADTQYF.

This clone was seen just once. The chain combines TRBV6-7 with TRBJ2-7; 7 nucleotides line up with TRBD1. TRBV6-7 carries the ORF label, with uncertain function. The CDR3 loop spans 14 amino acids. V was pared by 6 bases and J by 1 base, with 6 bases of the junction left unmatched. The chain's CDR3 is CASSPGQLSYEQYF. The DNA of the CDR3 is TGTGCCAGCAGCCCGGGACAGCTGTCCTACGAGCAGTACTTC.

The chain carries TRBV10-3 and TRBJ2-5; 10 bases agree with TRBD2. The CDR3 sequence is 16 residues long. J lost 5 bases, V lost 0 bases, and 6 bases had no gene match. CDR1 and CDR2 (germline): ENHRY, SYGVKD. The CDR3 bases are TGTGCCATCAGTGAGTCAAGCGGGGGGGCTTATGAGACCCAGTACTTC. It yields the protein CAISESSGGAYETQYF.

This sequence joins TRBV7-6 and TRBJ2-3, with 7 bases matching TRBD1. The germline V gene has CDR1 SGHVS and CDR2 FNYEAQ. The CDR3 is made up of 16 amino acids. J lost 4 bases, V lost 3 bases, and 10 bases had no gene match. CDR3 coding DNA: TGTGCCAGCAGCTTGGAGACAGGGATGAAGGCAGATACGCAGTATTTT. The encoded protein is CASSLETGMKADTQYF.

The chain carries TRBV11-1 and TRBJ2-2, with 11 bases lining up with TRBD1. The CDR3 runs 16 residues. Germline CDR1 reads SGHAT; CDR2 reads FQDESV (reference sequence). V was clipped by 6 bases and J by 5 bases; unmatched bases: 8. DNA of the CDR3: TGTGCCAGCAGACACGCCGGGACAGGGGGGACCGGGGAGCTGTTTTTT. It is translated as CASRHAGTGGTGELFF.

The chain carries TRBV29-1 and TRBJ1-1, with no clear D. There are 13 residues in the CDR3. V lost 4 bases and J lost 4, with 13 bases in between. From germline, CDR1 is SQVTM and CDR2 ANQGSEA. The CDR3, as DNA: TGCAGCGTTGTCCCTCAGTTCCTCACTGAAGCTTTCTTT. Protein: CSVVPQFLTEAFF.

The rearrangement joins TRBV5-6 to TRBJ1-1; maybe TRBD1 (6 bases). CDR1 is SGHDT and CDR2 is YYEEEE in the germline V gene. The CDR3 length is 13 residues. The V and J ends lost 4 bases and 4 bases respectively, with 11 bases between them. CDR3 sequence (DNA): TGTGCCAGCAGCACAGGGTGGAGCACTGAAGCTTTCTTT. Protein product: CASSTGWSTEAFF.

The chain couples TRBV4-3 to TRBJ1-2; perhaps TRBD1 as D (5 bases). Germline lookup yields CDR1 LGHNA and CDR2 YSLEER. The CDR3 covers 15 residues. V was clipped by 0 bases and J by 0 bases, with 8 bases between them. The CDR3 reads CASSQDSRANYGYTF. The CDR3 DNA follows: TGCGCCAGCAGCCAAGACTCCAGGGCTAACTATGGCTACACCTTC.

This clone was counted a few times. V and J are TRBV5-1 and TRBJ2-5; 12 nucleotides line up with TRBD2. Trimming took 0 bases from V and 5 from J; bases not matched to a gene: 2. CDR3 length equals 15 residues. The germline CDR1 and CDR2 sequences are SGHRS and YFSETQ. CDR3 protein: CASSLGLAGVETQYF. The CDR3 bases are TGCGCCAGCAGCTTGGGACTAGCGGGGGTGGAGACCCAGTACTTC.

The rearrangement uses TRBV6-1 and TRBJ1-5, with a possible D match to TRBD1 (6 bases). There are 18 residues in the CDR3. V was shortened by 2 bases and J by 0 bases, with 17 bases between the two germline ends. Germline CDR1 reads MNHNS; CDR2 reads SASEGT. In nucleotides, the CDR3 is TGTGCCAGCAGTGAAAGACCGGGACATCAGAATAGCAATCAGCCCCAGCATTTT. It is translated as CASSERPGHQNSNQPQHF.

This clone was picked up a small number of times. The rearrangement links TRBV19 to TRBJ2-2; 9 bases map to TRBD2. The CDR3 is 15 amino acids. Germline CDR1 LNHDA, CDR2 SQIVND (reference sequence). V lost 2 bases, J lost 2 bases, and 0 bases stayed unmatched. CDR3 nucleotide sequence: TGTGCCAGTAGTATACTAGCGGGAAACACCGGGGAGCTGTTTTTT. It yields the protein CASSILAGNTGELFF. The full variable domain, in which reference TRBV19 and TRBJ2-2 provide the parts outside the CDR3, is DGGITQSPKYLFRKEGQNVTLSCEQNLNHDAMYWYRQDPGQGLRLIYYSQIVNDFQKGDIAEGYSVSREKKESFPLTVTSAQKNPTAFYLCASSILAGNTGELFFGEGSRLTVL.

The genes are TRBV3-1 (or the pseudogene TRBV3-2) and TRBJ2-1, with 8 bases aligning to TRBD2. Germline assignment: CDR1 LGHDT and CDR2 YNNKEL (reference sequence). The CDR3 has 15 amino acids. V was clipped by 1 base and J by 6 bases; unmatched bases: 5. The CDR3 coding sequence is TGTGCCAGCAGCCAAGTGAGCGGGAGCCCCAATGAGCAGTTCTTC. Protein sequence: CASSQVSGSPNEQFF.